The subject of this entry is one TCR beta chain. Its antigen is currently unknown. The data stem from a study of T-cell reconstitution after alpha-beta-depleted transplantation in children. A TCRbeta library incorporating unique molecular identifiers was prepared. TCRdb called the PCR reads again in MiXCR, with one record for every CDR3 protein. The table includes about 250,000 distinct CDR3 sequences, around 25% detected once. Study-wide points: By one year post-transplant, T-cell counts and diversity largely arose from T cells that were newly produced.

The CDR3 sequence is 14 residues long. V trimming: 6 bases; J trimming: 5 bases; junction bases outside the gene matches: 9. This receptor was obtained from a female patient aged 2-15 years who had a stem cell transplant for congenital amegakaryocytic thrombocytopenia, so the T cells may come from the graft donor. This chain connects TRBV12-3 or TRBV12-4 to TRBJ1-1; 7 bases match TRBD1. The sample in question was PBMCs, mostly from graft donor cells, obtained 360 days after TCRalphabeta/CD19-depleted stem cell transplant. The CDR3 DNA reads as TGTGCCAGCAGCGTTACAGGGGTCCGGACTGAAGCTTTCTTT. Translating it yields CASSVTGVRTEAFF.